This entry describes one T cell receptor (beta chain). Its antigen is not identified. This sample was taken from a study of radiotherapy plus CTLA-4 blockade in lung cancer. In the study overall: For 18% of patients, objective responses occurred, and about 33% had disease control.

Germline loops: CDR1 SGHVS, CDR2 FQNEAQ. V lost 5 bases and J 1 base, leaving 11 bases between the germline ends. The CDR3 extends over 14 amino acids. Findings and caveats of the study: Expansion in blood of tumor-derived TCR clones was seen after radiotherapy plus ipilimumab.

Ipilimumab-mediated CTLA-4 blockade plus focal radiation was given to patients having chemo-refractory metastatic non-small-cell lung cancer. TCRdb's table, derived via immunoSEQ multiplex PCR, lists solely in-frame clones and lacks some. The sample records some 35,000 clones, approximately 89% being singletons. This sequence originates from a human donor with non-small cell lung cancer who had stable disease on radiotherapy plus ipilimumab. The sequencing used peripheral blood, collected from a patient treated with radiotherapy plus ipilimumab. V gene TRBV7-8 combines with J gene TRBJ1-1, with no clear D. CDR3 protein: CASSPRRENTEAFF. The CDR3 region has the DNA TGTGCCAGCAGCCCCCGACGGGAGAACACTGAAGCTTTCTTT.